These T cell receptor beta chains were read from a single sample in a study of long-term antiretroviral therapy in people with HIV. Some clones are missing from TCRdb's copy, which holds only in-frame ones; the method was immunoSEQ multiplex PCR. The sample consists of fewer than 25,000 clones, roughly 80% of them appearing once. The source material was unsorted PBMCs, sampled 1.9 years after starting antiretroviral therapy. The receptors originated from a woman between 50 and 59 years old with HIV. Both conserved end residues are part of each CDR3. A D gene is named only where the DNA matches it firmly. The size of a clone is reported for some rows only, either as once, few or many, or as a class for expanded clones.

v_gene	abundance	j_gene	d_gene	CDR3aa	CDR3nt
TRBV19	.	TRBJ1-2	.	CASTGQTYGYTF	TGTGCCAGTACGGGACAAACCTATGGCTACACCTTC
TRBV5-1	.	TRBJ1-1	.	CASSLEVQGGTEAFF	TGCGCCAGCAGCTTGGAGGTCCAGGGAGGCACTGAAGCTTTCTTT
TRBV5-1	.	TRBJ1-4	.	CASSEGRVDEKLFF	TGCGCCAGCAGCGAGGGCAGGGTAGATGAAAAACTGTTTTTT
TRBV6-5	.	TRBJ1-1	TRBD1	CASSLQGASTEAFF	TGTGCCAGCAGTTTACAGGGGGCAAGCACTGAAGCTTTCTTT
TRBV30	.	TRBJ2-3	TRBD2	CAWSVGTSGQDTQYF	TGTGCCTGGAGTGTTGGGACTAGCGGCCAAGATACGCAGTATTTT
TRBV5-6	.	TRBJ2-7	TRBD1	CASSLLGTGEYEQYF	TGTGCCAGCAGCTTGCTTGGGACAGGGGAGTACGAGCAGTACTTC
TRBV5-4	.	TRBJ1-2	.	CASSFPKSYGYTF	TGTGCCAGCAGCTTCCCAAAAAGCTATGGCTACACCTTC
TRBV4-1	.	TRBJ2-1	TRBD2	CASSQIPPGLAGYNEQFF	TGCGCCAGCAGCCAGATACCCCCGGGACTAGCGGGCTACAATGAGCAGTTCTTC
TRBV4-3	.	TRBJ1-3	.	CASSPGGSVDTIYF	TGCGCCAGCAGCCCGGGGGGCTCCGTGGACACCATATATTTT
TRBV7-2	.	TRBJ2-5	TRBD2	CASTSGGTGETQYF	TGTGCCAGCACCAGCGGGGGGACCGGGGAGACCCAGTACTTC
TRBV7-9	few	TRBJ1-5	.	CASSLEVGSQPQHF	TGTGCCAGCAGCTTAGAAGTGGGAAGTCAGCCCCAGCATTTT
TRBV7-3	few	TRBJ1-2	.	CASSPGREYYGYTF	TGTGCCAGCAGCCCGGGGAGGGAATACTATGGCTACACCTTC
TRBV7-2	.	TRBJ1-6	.	CASSLARVRKNSPLHF	TGTGCCAGCAGCTTAGCTCGCGTACGCAAGAATTCACCCCTCCACTTT
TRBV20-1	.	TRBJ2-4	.	CSAAPGYIQYF	TGCAGTGCGGCCCCGGGGTACATTCAGTACTTC
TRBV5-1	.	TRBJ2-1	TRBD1	CASSPGTGGVEQFF	TGCGCCAGCAGCCCTGGGACAGGGGGCGTTGAGCAGTTCTTC
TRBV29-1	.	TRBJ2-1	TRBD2	CSVGSGTSGGGHQFF	TGCAGCGTTGGGTCCGGGACTAGCGGGGGGGGCCACCAGTTCTTC
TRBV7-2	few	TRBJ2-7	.	CASRQGRSSYEQYF	TGTGCCAGCAGACAGGGACGGTCCTCCTACGAGCAGTACTTC
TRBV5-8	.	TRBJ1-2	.	CASSLWGQGGYTF	TGTGCCAGCAGCTTGTGGGGGCAGGGAGGCTACACCTTC
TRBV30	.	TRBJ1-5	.	CAWSEDSNQPQHF	TGTGCCTGGTCTGAGGACAGCAATCAGCCCCAGCATTTT
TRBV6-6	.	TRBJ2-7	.	CASSYSSSYEQYF	TGTGCCAGCAGTTACTCGTCTAGCTACGAGCAGTACTTC
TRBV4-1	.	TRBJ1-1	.	CASSQDPSGGNTEAFF	TGCGCCAGCAGCCAAGATCCCTCGGGGGGCAACACTGAAGCTTTCTTT
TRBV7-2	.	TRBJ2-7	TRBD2	CASSLVAGGTEQYF	TGTGCCAGCAGCTTAGTCGCGGGGGGGACCGAGCAGTACTTC
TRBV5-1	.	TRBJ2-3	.	CASSLGGAPPDTQYF	TGCGCCAGCAGCTTGGGGGGGGCGCCCCCAGATACGCAGTATTTT
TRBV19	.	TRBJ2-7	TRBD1	CASGEGQLVQQYF	TGTGCCAGTGGCGAGGGACAGCTTGTTCAGCAGTACTTC
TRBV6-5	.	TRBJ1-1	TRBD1	CASSYSGQQDSEAFF	TGTGCCAGCAGTTACTCGGGACAGCAAGATAGTGAAGCTTTCTTT
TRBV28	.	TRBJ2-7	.	CASSLGTPHEQYF	TGTGCCAGCAGTTTAGGGACCCCCCACGAGCAGTACTTC
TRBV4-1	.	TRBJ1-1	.	CASSPTGLNTEAFF	TGCGCCAGCAGCCCGACAGGTTTGAACACTGAAGCTTTCTTT
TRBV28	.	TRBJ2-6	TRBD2	CASSRTSGGTGANVLTF	TGTGCCAGCAGTCGGACTAGCGGGGGGACCGGGGCCAACGTCCTGACTTTC
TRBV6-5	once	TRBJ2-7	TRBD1	CASSYFPGQDYEQYF	TGTGCCAGCAGTTACTTTCCGGGACAGGACTACGAGCAGTACTTC
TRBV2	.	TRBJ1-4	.	CASSEARGRALSTNEKLFF	TGTGCCAGCAGTGAAGCGCGGGGTAGGGCTCTATCAACTAATGAAAAACTGTTTTTT
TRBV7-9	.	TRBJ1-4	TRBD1	CASSFQGASGEKLFF	TGTGCCAGCAGTTTCCAGGGGGCTAGCGGTGAAAAACTGTTTTTT
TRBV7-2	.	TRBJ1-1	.	CASSFSVNTEAFF	TGTGCCAGCAGCTTTAGTGTGAACACTGAAGCTTTCTTT
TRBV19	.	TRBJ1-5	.	CASSKGRWGSQSNQPQHF	TGTGCCAGTAGTAAAGGCAGGTGGGGGTCGCAGAGCAATCAGCCCCAGCATTTT
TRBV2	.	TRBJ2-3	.	CASSEGNTDTQYF	TGTGCCAGCAGTGAAGGCAACACAGATACGCAGTATTTT
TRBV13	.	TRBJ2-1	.	CASSSSQRSSYNEQFF	TGTGCCAGCAGTTCGTCCCAGAGGAGCTCCTACAATGAGCAGTTCTTC
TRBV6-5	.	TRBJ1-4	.	CASTSGGATNEKLFF	TGTGCCAGCACCTCCGGAGGGGCAACTAATGAAAAACTGTTTTTT
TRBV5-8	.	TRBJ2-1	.	CASSPGYNEQFF	TGTGCCAGCAGCCCGGGCTACAATGAGCAGTTCTTC
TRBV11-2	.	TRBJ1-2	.	CASSRGGVNYGYTF	TGTGCCAGCAGCCGAGGTGGAGTTAACTATGGCTACACCTTC
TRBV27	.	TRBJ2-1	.	CASSLSASSSDEQFF	TGTGCCAGCAGTTTATCGGCTAGCTCCTCCGATGAGCAGTTCTTC
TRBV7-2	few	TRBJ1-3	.	CASRVPPSNTIYF	TGTGCCAGTAGGGTTCCCCCCTCGAACACCATATATTTT
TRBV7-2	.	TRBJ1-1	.	CASSLAGGLNTEAFF	TGTGCCAGCAGCTTAGCAGGGGGTCTGAACACTGAAGCTTTCTTT
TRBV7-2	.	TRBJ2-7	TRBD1	CASSWDRGFEQYF	TGTGCCAGCAGCTGGGACAGGGGGTTCGAGCAGTACTTC
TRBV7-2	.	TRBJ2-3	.	CASSPDQSTDTQYF	TGTGCCAGCAGCCCCGATCAGAGCACAGATACGCAGTATTTT
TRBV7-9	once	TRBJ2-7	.	CASSSPATGSYEQYF	TGTGCCAGCAGCTCACCAGCCACCGGCTCCTACGAGCAGTACTTC
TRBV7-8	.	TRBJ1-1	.	CASSSKSSANTEAFF	TGTGCCAGCAGCTCCAAATCCTCAGCGAACACTGAAGCTTTCTTT
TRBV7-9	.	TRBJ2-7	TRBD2	CASSLGGGTYEQYF	TGTGCCAGCAGCTTAGGCGGGGGAACCTACGAGCAGTACTTC
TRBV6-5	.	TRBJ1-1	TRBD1	CASSRILQGAEEAFF	TGTGCCAGCAGTCGAATATTACAGGGGGCCGAAGAAGCTTTCTTT
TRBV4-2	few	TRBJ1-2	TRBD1	CASSPDSGTGVYGYTF	TGTGCCAGCAGCCCGGACTCCGGGACAGGCGTCTATGGCTACACCTTC
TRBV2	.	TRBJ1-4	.	CASSEAGIRGKLFF	TGTGCCAGCAGTGAGGCAGGCATCCGAGGAAAACTGTTTTTT
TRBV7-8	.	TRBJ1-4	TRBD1	CASSSSTGVLEKLFF	TGTGCCAGCAGCTCCTCGACAGGGGTTCTTGAAAAACTGTTTTTT
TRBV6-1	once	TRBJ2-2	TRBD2	CASSEALPSGGANTGELFF	TGTGCCAGCAGTGAAGCGCTTCCTAGCGGGGGGGCAAACACCGGGGAGCTGTTTTTT